A single sample is the source of the 28 T cell receptor beta chains below, sequenced in a study of blood T cells in healthy people across ages. A sample-barcoded 5' primer and a J-beta primer mix were used in a second PCR of about 7 to 12 cycles. TCRdb passed the 5' RACE reads through MiXCR, listing each CDR3 protein once. Counted here are hundreds of thousands of distinct CDR3 sequences, 45% to 65% occurring once; the ten biggest clones make up 45% to 65%. The source material was blood. The receptor source for this set is a man aged 55 to 70 in good health.

The chain has TRBV12-3 or TRBV12-4 and TRBJ2-3, with D possibly TRBD1 on 6 matching bases. V was cut by 2 bases and J by 1 base, with 13 bases left in between. The CDR3 spans 16 residues. CDR3 sequence reads: CASSLRAQGGTDTQYF. The CDR3 coding sequence is TGTGCCAGCAGTTTAAGGGCACAGGGTGGCACAGATACGCAGTATTTT.

This clonotype was picked up a small number of times. The CDR3 sequence: CASSFLAGPDTQYF. The CDR3 nucleotides read TGTGCCAGCAGTTTTCTAGCGGGGCCAGATACGCAGTATTTT. V and J are TRBV12-3 or TRBV12-4 and TRBJ2-3, with 9 positions matching TRBD2. With 3 bases clipped from V and 4 bases from J, the junction kept 2 bases outside the gene matches. This CDR3 contains 14 residues.

This clonotype was seen a few times. The rearrangement uses TRBV7-8 and TRBJ1-5; D gene uncertain. This CDR3 is 16 amino acids long. Germline CDR1 SGHVS, CDR2 FQNEAQ. Trimming left V 4 bases short and J 0 bases short, with 13 bases between. The CDR3 loop reads CASSYQSVASNQPQHF. The CDR3, as DNA: TGTGCCAGCAGCTACCAGAGTGTCGCTAGCAATCAGCCCCAGCATTTT.

The V call is TRBV6-2 or TRBV6-3, the J call TRBJ2-3, with D possibly TRBD1 on 6 matching bases. The CDR3 loop spans 11 amino acids. V gave up 10 bases and J gave up 7 bases, with 12 bases separating them. Germline assignment: CDR1 MNHEY and CDR2 SVGEGT. CDR3 DNA sequence: TGTGCCACCAAGGGGGAGTATACGCAGTATTTT. Its protein product is CATKGEYTQYF.

The chain carries TRBV5-1 and TRBJ1-5; D call uncertain. The CDR3 has 13 amino acids. CDR1 is SGHRS, CDR2 YFSETQ, per germline. The V end lost 5 bases, the J end lost 5 bases, and 11 bases lay between the germline ends. The CDR3 DNA is TGCGCCAGCAGGACGGACGACGATCAGCCCCAGCATTTT. Amino acid sequence: CASRTDDDQPQHF.

The chain combines TRBV6-6 with TRBJ2-3, with TRBD2 matching 9 bases. V was clipped by 6 bases and J by 5 bases; unmatched bases: 9. Per germline, CDR1 MNHNY and CDR2 SVGAGI (reference sequence). This CDR3 has 15 residues. CDR3 in DNA: TGTGCCAGCAGGATGGGGCGGGAGGGCAGAGATACGCAGTATTTT. Amino acids: CASRMGREGRDTQYF.

The chain couples TRBV27 to TRBJ2-5; 7 bases line up with TRBD2. Judging by the DNA end, TRBJ2-7 fits better; the J call may be wrong. Per the germline V gene, CDR1 is MNHEY and CDR2 is SMNVEV (reference sequence). The CDR3 runs to 12 residues. The CDR3 DNA reads as TGTGCGTCGACGGGGGGTGGGCACGAGCAGTACTTC. This codes for CASTGGGHEQYF.

The chain recombines TRBV9 with TRBJ2-7; D ambiguous. The CDR3 runs 14 residues. The germline V and J ends were trimmed by 0 bases and 3 bases, with 10 bases remaining between them. The germline gives CDR1 SGDLS, CDR2 YYNGEE. CDR3 residues: CASSVAEGGYEQYF. CDR3 sequence (DNA): TGTGCCAGCAGCGTAGCTGAAGGTGGCTACGAGCAGTACTTC.

J is TRBJ2-3 and V is TRBV6-1; D is tentatively TRBD1 or TRBD2 (6 bases each). Germline V lookup: CDR1 MNHNS, CDR2 SASEGT. The CDR3 has 16 residues. V was clipped by 1 base and J by 3 bases, with 14 bases between them. The CDR3 DNA is TGTGCCAGCAGTGAAGTAGGGGGGAGGAGGACAGATACGCAGTATTTT. It encodes CASSEVGGRRTDTQYF.

The V and J genes are TRBV2 and TRBJ1-4; 7 bases fit TRBD1. Germline V gene sequence: CDR1 SNHLY, CDR2 FYNNEI. J gave up 6 bases and V 5 bases, and 6 bases lay outside the gene matches. The CDR3 is 14 residues long. Here the CDR3 reads CASSPGQLYEKLFF. In DNA, the CDR3 is TGTGCCAGCAGTCCGGGACAGCTTTATGAAAAACTGTTTTTT.

For the CDR3, the DNA is TGTGCCAGCAGCTCCGGACAGGACCACTTTTCTGGAAACACCATATATTTT. Its translation: CASSSGQDHFSGNTIYF. This sequence joins TRBV3-1 and TRBJ1-3; TRBD1 matches at 7 bases. The CDR3 has 17 residues. The germline CDR1 and CDR2 sequences are LGHDT and YNNKEL (reference sequence). V lost 5 bases, J lost 1 base, and 11 bases stayed unmatched.

The J gene is TRBJ1-2, the V gene TRBV25-1; 7 positions match TRBD1. V lost 8 bases, J lost 3 bases, and 6 bases stayed unmatched. There are 13 residues in the CDR3. Germline CDR1 MGHDK, CDR2 SYGVNS. Here the CDR3 reads CASCETGHYGYTF. CDR3 DNA: TGTGCCAGCTGCGAGACAGGGCACTATGGCTACACCTTC.

This chain joins TRBV7-2 and TRBJ2-7, with TRBD2 as a possible D gene (5 bases). The J call may be wrong; the DNA end is better matched by TRBJ2-5. This CDR3 contains 15 residues. Germline CDR1 is SGHTA and CDR2 is FQGNSA. The CDR3 DNA follows: TGTGCCAGCAATGAAGGGTCTGGAGGTTGGAAGACCCAGTACTTC. Its translation is CASNEGSGGWKTQYF.

The gene calls are TRBV29-1 and TRBJ2-1; the D is unclear. The ends were cut back, 7 bases at V and 4 bases at J, with 17 bases in the middle. Germline CDR1 is SQVTM and CDR2 is ANQGSEA. This CDR3 is built from 14 residues. The CDR3 DNA reads as TGCAGCGCCGCGAATTCGGACCGGTACAATGAGCAGTTCTTC. This codes for CSAANSDRYNEQFF.

The gene calls are TRBV20-1 and TRBJ2-1, with 11 bases matching TRBD2. V shed 1 base, J shed 6 bases, and the junction held 11 bases outside the gene matches. Per the germline V gene, CDR1 is DFQATT and CDR2 is SNEGSKA (reference sequence). The CDR3 has 17 residues. For the CDR3, the DNA is TGCAGTGCTAGAGTTTTAGTAGCGGGAGGGCCCGGCAATGAGCAGTTCTTC. Its translation: CSARVLVAGGPGNEQFF.

The chain is built from TRBV29-1 and TRBJ2-2; D is uncertain. The V end lost 4 bases, the J end lost 4 bases, and 4 bases lay between the germline ends. This CDR3 is 11 amino acids long. The germline gives CDR1 SQVTM, CDR2 ANQGSEA. CDR3 sequence: CSVGVTGELFF. The CDR3 region has the DNA TGCAGCGTTGGGGTCACCGGGGAGCTGTTTTTT.

The genes are TRBV20-1 and TRBJ1-1; TRBD1 might be the D (5 bases). The V end was cut by 0 bases, the J end by 13 bases, with 12 bases between. The CDR3 spans 11 residues. CDR1 is DFQATT, CDR2 SNEGSKA, per germline (reference sequence). CDR3 amino acids: CSARDPDRDFF. In DNA form, the CDR3 reads TGCAGTGCTAGAGACCCAGACAGAGATTTCTTT.

The CDR3 bases are TGCAGTGCTAGCAACAAACTCGGGACTCAGCAGTACTTC. It codes for CSASNKLGTQQYF. The rearrangement joins TRBV20-1 to TRBJ2-4, with D possibly matching TRBD2 (6 bases). With 3 bases removed from V and 13 bases from J, the gap between germline ends came to 19 bases. CDR1 is DFQATT, CDR2 SNEGSKA, per germline (reference sequence). The CDR3 extends over 13 amino acids.

The chain carries TRBV4-2 and TRBJ2-3; 14 nucleotides align to TRBD2. Germline V CDR1 and CDR2: LGHNA, YNFKEQ. The CDR3 has 19 amino acids. The V and J ends lost 0 bases and 0 bases, in that order; junction bases with no gene match: 5. CDR3 DNA sequence: TGTGCCAGCAGCCAAGAAGGACTAGCGGGAGGACTGAGCACAGATACGCAGTATTTT. Encoded protein: CASSQEGLAGGLSTDTQYF.

The V gene is TRBV19, the J gene TRBJ1-5; D call uncertain. Germline assignment: CDR1 LNHDA and CDR2 SQIVND (reference sequence). The CDR3 consists of 17 residues. V lost 7 bases and J lost 1, with 20 bases in between. The CDR3 DNA reads TGTGCCAGTATCGGATGGGGTGGCGGGGAAAGCAATCAGCCCCAGCATTTT. Translated: CASIGWGGGESNQPQHF.

The rearrangement uses TRBV6-5 and TRBJ2-4, with D unresolved. The germline gives CDR1 MNHEY, CDR2 SVGAGI. Trimming cost V 5 bases and J 0 bases, with 8 bases left between them. CDR3 length: 14 amino acids. CDR3 in DNA: TGTGCCAGCAGTACCCGTATAGCCAAAAACATTCAGTACTTC. This sequence encodes CASSTRIAKNIQYF.

The table lists this clonotype with many counts. This chain's CDR3 is CATSRGPGTIVYGYTF. CDR3 sequence (DNA): TGTGCCACCAGCAGAGGCCCCGGGACCATCGTTTATGGCTACACCTTC. The chain employs TRBV15 and TRBJ1-2, with D perhaps TRBD1 (5 bases). The CDR3 extends over 16 amino acids. Trimming removed 1 base from V and 5 bases from J, with 17 bases in between. CDR1 LNHNV and CDR2 YYDKDF come from the germline V gene (reference sequence).

This chain uses TRBV5-1 with TRBJ2-7; TRBD2 matches at 9 bases. The CDR3 extends over 14 amino acids. J gave up 6 bases and V 4 bases, and 8 bases lay outside the gene matches. CDR1 and CDR2 (germline): SGHRS, YFSETQ. CDR3 residues: CASSRAGGQVEQYF. In DNA form, the CDR3 reads TGCGCCAGCAGCCGAGCGGGGGGCCAGGTCGAGCAGTACTTC.

This clonotype was seen only a few times. This chain joins TRBV2 and TRBJ2-3; possibly TRBD1 for D (6 bases). The length of the CDR3 is 17 residues. Trimming removed 2 bases at V and 3 bases at J, with 18 bases between. In germline, CDR1 is SNHLY, CDR2 FYNNEI. CDR3 sequence (DNA): TGTGCCAGCAGTGAATCGTTGACAGGTCTCTTAACAGATACGCAGTATTTT. It encodes CASSESLTGLLTDTQYF. Full variable domain (missing parts from reference TRBV2 and TRBJ2-3): EPEVTQTPSHQVTQMGQEVILRCVPISNHLYFYWYRQILGQKVEFLVSFYNNEISEKSEIFDDQFSVERPDGSNFTLKIRSTKLEDSAMYFCASSESLTGLLTDTQYFGPGTRLTVL.

This chain uses TRBV27 with TRBJ1-5, with D maybe TRBD1 (6 bases). The CDR3 runs 15 residues. Germline loops: CDR1 MNHEY, CDR2 SMNVEV (reference sequence). V was shortened by 6 bases and J by 7 bases, with 19 bases between the two germline ends. DNA of the CDR3: TGTGCCAGCAGCCAAAATATGGGGGGCGGGCAGCCCCAGCATTTT. It is translated as CASSQNMGGGQPQHF.

This clonotype was detected only a few times. The rearrangement joins TRBV29-1 to TRBJ1-2; a weak D match, TRBD1 (5 bases). Trimming removed 7 bases from V and 1 base from J, with 13 bases in between. Looked up from germline, CDR1 is SQVTM and CDR2 is ANQGSEA. The CDR3 runs 13 residues. Here the CDR3 DNA reads TGCAGCGCTTCCACCGGGGGTAACTATGGCTACACCTTC. Translating it yields CSASTGGNYGYTF.

The J gene is TRBJ2-5, the V gene TRBV9; D uncertain. The J call may be in error: the DNA end matches TRBJ2-7 better. The length of the CDR3 is 14 residues. Germline CDR1 is SGDLS and CDR2 is YYNGEE. The CDR3 nucleotides are TGTGCCAGCAGCGGGTATGCAGACCCCTACGAGCAGTACTTC. This sequence encodes CASSGYADPYEQYF.

This chain links TRBV20-1 with TRBJ1-2; D might be TRBD1 (6 bases). Germline values: CDR1 DFQATT, CDR2 SNEGSKA (reference sequence). Between the trimmed V and J ends, which lost 6 bases and 1 base, there was a span of 15 bases. The CDR3 runs 14 residues. CDR3: CSARQESFNYGYTF. CDR3 sequence (DNA): TGCAGTGCCCGACAGGAGTCCTTTAACTATGGCTACACCTTC.